This is a list of T cell receptor beta chains from one sample in a study of identifying expanded T cells in peripheral blood. Assay used: immunoSEQ multiplex PCR; TCRdb lists only in-frame clones, some missing. The data hold about 130,000 clones, with around nine tenths observed a single time. The source material was blood. The receptors were gathered from a person aged 18 to 70 in good health. Both conserved end residues are part of each CDR3. A D gene is named only where the DNA matches it firmly. A clone size is listed for some rows: how often the clone was seen (once, few, many), or a class if it is expanded.

CDR3nt	CDR3aa	v_gene	j_gene	abundance	d_gene
TGCGCCAGCAGCCAAGAGAAGGATAGCACAGATACGCAGTATTTT	CASSQEKDSTDTQYF	TRBV4-3	TRBJ2-3	NA	NA
TGTGCCAGTACCCGGAGACCCGGTAGCTCCTACAATGAGCAGTTCTTC	CASTRRPGSSYNEQFF	TRBV19	TRBJ2-1	NA	NA
TGTGCCAGCAGCTTCGACAGGGATAGCAATCAGCCCCAGCATTTT	CASSFDRDSNQPQHF	TRBV7-2	TRBJ1-5	NA	TRBD1
TGTGCCAGCAGTTTACTGGGTGGGGGGGATGAAAAACTGTTTTTT	CASSLLGGGDEKLFF	TRBV27	TRBJ1-4	NA	NA
TGTGCCACGAGGCGGGGGAGCACAGATACGCAGTATTTT	CATRRGSTDTQYF	TRBV15	TRBJ2-3	once	TRBD2
TGCGCCAGCAGGCCGGGACAGGGCAACAATGAGCAGTTCTTC	CASRPGQGNNEQFF	TRBV10-1	TRBJ2-1	NA	TRBD1
TGTGCCAGCAGCTCAAACGACCTTAGCACAGATACGCAGTATTTT	CASSSNDLSTDTQYF	TRBV7-9	TRBJ2-3	NA	NA
TGTGCCAGTGGGGCAGGGACCTGGGGCAATCAGCCCCAGCATTTT	CASGAGTWGNQPQHF	TRBV19	TRBJ1-5	many	NA
TGTGCCAGCAGCTCGGCAGCAATCTTCTACGAGCAGTACTTC	CASSSAAIFYEQYF	TRBV7-9	TRBJ2-7	NA	NA
TGTGCCAGTAGTTTGGGCAGCGCTGGGGCCAACGTCCTGACTTTC	CASSLGSAGANVLTF	TRBV19	TRBJ2-6	NA	NA
TGTGCCAGTACCTTTAGCGGGGGGCTCCCCTACGAGCAGTACTTC	CASTFSGGLPYEQYF	TRBV19	TRBJ2-7	NA	TRBD2
TGTGCCAGCAGCTTTGTGGCAGATACGCAGTATTTT	CASSFVADTQYF	TRBV5-6	TRBJ2-3	NA	NA
TGCGCCAGCAGCTTCGGGTCCTACAATGAGCAGTTCTTC	CASSFGSYNEQFF	TRBV5-1	TRBJ2-1	NA	NA
TGTGCCAGCAGCTTTGAGGACAAGACCCAGTACTTC	CASSFEDKTQYF	TRBV7-2	TRBJ2-5	NA	NA
TGTGCCAGCAGCTTAGTGGGTAGCGGATACACCGGGGAGCTGTTTTTT	CASSLVGSGYTGELFF	TRBV13	TRBJ2-2	NA	NA
TGTGCCAGCAGCCCAATCAGGGGGCTGGATCAGCCCCAGCATTTT	CASSPIRGLDQPQHF	TRBV7-2	TRBJ1-5	few	TRBD1
TGTGCCAGCTCACCTCGGACAGGAGCCAAAAACATTCAGTACTTC	CASSPRTGAKNIQYF	TRBV18	TRBJ2-4	NA	TRBD1
TGTGCCAGTAGTCCGCAAGGGAACACTGAAGCTTTCTTT	CASSPQGNTEAFF	TRBV19	TRBJ1-1	once	NA
TGTGCCAGCAGCCCTCAATTTCCCAATGAAAAACTGTTTTTT	CASSPQFPNEKLFF	TRBV7-9	TRBJ1-4	NA	NA
TGCGCCAGCAGCCAAGTTTTGGACTTTTTGACCGGGGAGCTGTTTTTT	CASSQVLDFLTGELFF	TRBV4-3	TRBJ2-2	NA	NA
TGTGCCAGCAGTTTATCTGGGACAAACTACGAGCAGTACTTC	CASSLSGTNYEQYF	TRBV28	TRBJ2-7	NA	NA
TGTGCCAGCAGCAGTTGGGGCGGAAGCTCCTACGAGCAGTACTTC	CASSSWGGSSYEQYF	TRBV5-6	TRBJ2-7	NA	NA
TGTGCCAGCAGCGTAAATCCAGATACGCAGTATTTT	CASSVNPDTQYF	TRBV9	TRBJ2-3	NA	NA
TGTGCCAGTAGTATAGTCCAGGGGGCTTCCTACGAGCAGTACTTC	CASSIVQGASYEQYF	TRBV19	TRBJ2-7	NA	TRBD1
TGTGCCAGACAGGGACAGGGGGCCTACGAGCAGTACTTC	CARQGQGAYEQYF	TRBV2	TRBJ2-7	NA	TRBD1
TGTGCCATAGCCGGGACAGGGGTCGGGAACACCGGGGAGCTGTTTTTT	CAIAGTGVGNTGELFF	TRBV10-3	TRBJ2-2	NA	TRBD1
TGTGCCAGCAGGGAGGGACAGGGTGTCGGCAATGAGCAGTTCTTC	CASREGQGVGNEQFF	TRBV6-6	TRBJ2-1	NA	TRBD1
TGTGCCAGCAGCTATGACGGACGCAATCAGCCCCAGCATTTT	CASSYDGRNQPQHF	TRBV7-8	TRBJ1-5	few	NA
TGTGCCAGCAGTGCCTGGATGAACACCGGGGAGCTGTTTTTT	CASSAWMNTGELFF	TRBV6-1	TRBJ2-2	NA	NA
TGTGCCGCGGCCCCGGGACTACCCCCCAATGAGCAGTTCTTC	CAAAPGLPPNEQFF	TRBV6-5	TRBJ2-1	NA	TRBD2
TGTGCCAGCAGACCCGGACTAGACCAAGAGACCCAGTACTTC	CASRPGLDQETQYF	TRBV27	TRBJ2-5	NA	TRBD2
TGTGCCAGCCAGACAACCCCTCAAGAGACCCAGTACTTC	CASQTTPQETQYF	TRBV6-1	TRBJ2-5	NA	NA
TGTGCCTGGAGTGAAACAGGGAGGAGCTCCTACGAGCAGTACTTC	CAWSETGRSSYEQYF	TRBV30	TRBJ2-7	NA	NA
TGTGCCAGCAGCCAAGGACAGGGTTGGTCTGAAGCTTTCTTT	CASSQGQGWSEAFF	TRBV11-2	TRBJ1-1	once	TRBD1
TGTGCCAGCAGCCGGGACAGAAATGAAAAACTGTTTTTT	CASSRDRNEKLFF	TRBV14	TRBJ1-4	NA	TRBD1
TGTGCCAGCAGCTTGACTAGCGGGGGGTCTAGCACAGATACGCAGTATTTT	CASSLTSGGSSTDTQYF	TRBV7-8	TRBJ2-3	NA	TRBD2
TGTGCCAGCAGTGCGGAGAGGGGCACCGGGGAGCTGTTTTTT	CASSAERGTGELFF	TRBV6-4	TRBJ2-2	NA	NA
TGTGCCAGCAGCGTAGGGGACTTCGGGGGACAGAACACCGGGGAGCTGTTTTTT	CASSVGDFGGQNTGELFF	TRBV9	TRBJ2-2	NA	NA
TGTGCCTGGAGTCGAGGGGACAATCAGCCCCAGCATTTT	CAWSRGDNQPQHF	TRBV30	TRBJ1-5	NA	NA
TGTGCCAGCAGCTTGGGGACTTACAATGAGCAGTTCTTC	CASSLGTYNEQFF	TRBV7-6	TRBJ2-1	NA	NA
TGTGCCAGCAATGAGGGGGTACCCGGACCCTACGAGCAGTACTTC	CASNEGVPGPYEQYF	TRBV11-2	TRBJ2-7	NA	NA
TGTGCCAGCAGTTCGCGAGGGGGGTCAGAAGCTTTCTTT	CASSSRGGSEAFF	TRBV27	TRBJ1-1	NA	NA
TGTGCCAGCAGCTTACAGCGGGGGGTTAAAGAGACCCAGTACTTC	CASSLQRGVKETQYF	TRBV7-2	TRBJ2-5	NA	TRBD2
TGCAGTGTGAGGCAGTACAATGAGCAGTTCTTC	CSVRQYNEQFF	TRBV20-1	TRBJ2-1	NA	NA
TGTGCCAGCTCACCACCGGGACAGGGAGCTTCACCCCTCCACTTT	CASSPPGQGASPLHF	TRBV18	TRBJ1-6	NA	TRBD1